Listed below are T cell receptor beta chains from one sample, sequenced in a study of blood T cells in healthy people across ages. Via MiXCR, TCRdb re-called the 5' RACE reads, giving one row per CDR3 protein. The sample consists of around 1,500,000 distinct CDR3 sequences, about 43% of them appearing once. The sample comprised blood. The receptor source for this set is a woman between 18 and 29 years old in good health. Both conserved end residues are part of each CDR3. A D gene is named only where the DNA matches it firmly. The listing skips clone size in some rows; elsewhere it reads once, few, many or a size class.

D,size,V,J,DNA,CDR3
TRBD2,.,TRBV12-3/TRBV12-4,TRBJ2-7,TGTGCCAGCAGTCGAGCCGGGACTAGCGACTTC,CASSRAGTSDF
.,few,TRBV27,TRBJ1-2,TGTGCCAGCAGTCTTCAGAGCAGGGTAATAGGAGGCTACACCTTC,CASSLQSRVIGGYTF
.,.,TRBV4-1,TRBJ2-5,TGCGCCAGCAGTCAGGGAATTAAAGAGACCCAGTACTTC,CASSQGIKETQYF
.,few,TRBV29-1,TRBJ2-7,TGCAGCGTTGAAGATGAGAACAGCTCCTACGAGCAGTACTTC,CSVEDENSSYEQYF
.,.,TRBV11-2,TRBJ2-1,TGTGCCAGCAGCCCACAACGGACCGCGTCGGAGCAGTTCTTC,CASSPQRTASEQFF
.,once,TRBV20-1,TRBJ1-1,TGCAGTGCTAAGGGACATACGAACACTGAAGCTTTCTTT,CSAKGHTNTEAFF
.,once,TRBV27,TRBJ1-2,TGTGCCAGCAGGCGGCGTAGCTGGGATGGCTACACCTTC,CASRRRSWDGYTF
.,.,TRBV29-1,TRBJ2-7,TGCAGCGTTGAGCTTTCCTCGAGCTCCTACGAGCAGTACTTC,CSVELSSSSYEQYF
.,.,TRBV20-1,TRBJ1-5,TGCAGTGCAAAACCTACGCCAGGGGTAGGGCAGCCCCAGCATTTT,CSAKPTPGVGQPQHF
.,.,TRBV7-2,TRBJ2-7,TGTGCCAGCAGCTCGAACTTGGGGCCGCTCGAGCAGTACTTC,CASSSNLGPLEQYF
TRBD2,.,TRBV4-1,TRBJ2-3,TGCGCCAGCAGCATCGGACTAGCGGGAGGACGCACAGATACGCAGTATTTT,CASSIGLAGGRTDTQYF
.,.,TRBV20-1,TRBJ2-7,TGCAGTGCTAGCGGGACTGCCGTTACCTACGAGCAGTACTTC,CSASGTAVTYEQYF
.,.,TRBV5-1,TRBJ2-1,TGCGCCAGCAGCTTGGCCGGGACACCCCAATACGAGCAGTTCTTC,CASSLAGTPQYEQFF
TRBD1,many,TRBV7-9,TRBJ1-2,TGTGCCAGCACCCCGACAGGGAACTATGGCTACACCTTC,CASTPTGNYGYTF
.,once,TRBV20-1,TRBJ2-7,TGCAGTGCCGCGGGCGGACCAATTTACGAGCAGTACTTC,CSAAGGPIYEQYF
.,.,TRBV4-1,TRBJ2-3,TGCGCCAGCAGCCACACAGGGGGGGTAGATACGCAGTATTTT,CASSHTGGVDTQYF
TRBD2,few,TRBV9,TRBJ2-3,TGTGCCAGCAGCTCGCGGACTAGCGGAAACACAGATACGCAGTATTTT,CASSSRTSGNTDTQYF
.,few,TRBV27,TRBJ2-6,TGTGCCAGCACCCCTGGCGGGGCTGGGGCCAACGTCCTGACTTTC,CASTPGGAGANVLTF
.,.,TRBV6-6,TRBJ2-5,TGTGCCAGCAGTTACTCTGCAGGGGTTATCCAAGAGACCCAGTACTTC,CASSYSAGVIQETQYF
.,.,TRBV5-1,TRBJ2-5,TGCGCCAGCAGCTGGGGACAAGCGGAACAAGAGACCCAGTACTTC,CASSWGQAEQETQYF
.,few,TRBV7-9,TRBJ2-1,TGTGCCAGCTTTATGACCTACAATGAGCAGTTCTTC,CASFMTYNEQFF
.,few,TRBV9,TRBJ1-2,TGTGCCAGCAGCGTATCAGGGAGCCCTAACTATGGCTACACCTTC,CASSVSGSPNYGYTF
.,few,TRBV28,TRBJ2-3,TGTGCCAGCAGGGGGACGGGGGTGCGAGGAAGCACAGATACGCAGTATTTT,CASRGTGVRGSTDTQYF